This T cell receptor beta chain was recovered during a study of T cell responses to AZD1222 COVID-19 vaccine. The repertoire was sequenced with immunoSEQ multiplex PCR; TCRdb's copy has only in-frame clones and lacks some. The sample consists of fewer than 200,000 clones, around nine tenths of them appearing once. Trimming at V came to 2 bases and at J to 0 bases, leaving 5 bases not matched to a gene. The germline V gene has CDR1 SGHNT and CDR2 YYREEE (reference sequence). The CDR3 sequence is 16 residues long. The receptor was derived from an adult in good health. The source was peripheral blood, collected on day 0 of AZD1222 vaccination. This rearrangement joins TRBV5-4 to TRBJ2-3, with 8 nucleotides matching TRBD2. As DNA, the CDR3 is TGTGCCAGCAGCTTCGACGGGGGGGCTAGCACAGATACGCAGTATTTT. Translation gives CASSFDGGASTDTQYF.